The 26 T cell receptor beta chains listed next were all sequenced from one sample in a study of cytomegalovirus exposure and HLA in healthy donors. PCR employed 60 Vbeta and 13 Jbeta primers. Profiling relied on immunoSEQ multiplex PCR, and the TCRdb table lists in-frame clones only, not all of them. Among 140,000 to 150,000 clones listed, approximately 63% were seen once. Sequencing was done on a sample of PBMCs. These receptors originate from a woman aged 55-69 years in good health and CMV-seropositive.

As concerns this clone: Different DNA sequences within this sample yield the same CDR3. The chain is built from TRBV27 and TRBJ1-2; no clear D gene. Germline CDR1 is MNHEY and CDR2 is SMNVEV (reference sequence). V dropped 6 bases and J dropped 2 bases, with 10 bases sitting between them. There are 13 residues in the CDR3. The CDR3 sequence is CASRPTANYGYTF. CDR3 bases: TGTGCCAGCAGACCTACCGCGAACTATGGCTACACCTTC.

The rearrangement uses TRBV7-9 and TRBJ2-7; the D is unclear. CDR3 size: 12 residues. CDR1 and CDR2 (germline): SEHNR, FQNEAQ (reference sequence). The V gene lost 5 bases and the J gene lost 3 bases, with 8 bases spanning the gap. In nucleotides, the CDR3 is TGTGCCAGCAGCCAACACCACTACGAGCAGTACTTC. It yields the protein CASSQHHYEQYF.

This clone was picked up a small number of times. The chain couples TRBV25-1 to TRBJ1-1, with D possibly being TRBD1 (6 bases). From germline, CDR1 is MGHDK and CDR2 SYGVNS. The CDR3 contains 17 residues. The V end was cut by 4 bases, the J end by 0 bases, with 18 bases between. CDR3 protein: CASSGRGTSEMNTEAFF. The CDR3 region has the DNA TGTGCCAGCAGTGGACGAGGGACATCAGAGATGAACACTGAAGCTTTCTTT.

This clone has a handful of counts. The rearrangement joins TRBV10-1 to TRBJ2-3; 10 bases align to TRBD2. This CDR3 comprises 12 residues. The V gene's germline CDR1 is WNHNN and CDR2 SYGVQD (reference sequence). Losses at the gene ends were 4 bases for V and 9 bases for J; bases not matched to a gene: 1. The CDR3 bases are TGCGCCAGCAGTGGAGCGGGAGGGACGCAGTATTTT. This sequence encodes CASSGAGGTQYF.

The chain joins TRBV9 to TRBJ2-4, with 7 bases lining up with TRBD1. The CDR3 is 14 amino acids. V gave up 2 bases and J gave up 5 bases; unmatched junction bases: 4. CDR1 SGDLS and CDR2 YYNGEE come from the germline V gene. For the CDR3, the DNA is TGTGCCAGCAGCGTCGGGACAGCAGAAAACATTCAGTACTTC. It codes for CASSVGTAENIQYF.

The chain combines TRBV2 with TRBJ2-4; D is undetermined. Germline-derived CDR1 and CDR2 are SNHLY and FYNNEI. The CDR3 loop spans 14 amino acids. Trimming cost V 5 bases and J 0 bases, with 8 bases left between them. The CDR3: CASSSTVAKNIQYF. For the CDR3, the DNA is TGTGCCAGCAGTTCTACAGTAGCCAAAAACATTCAGTACTTC.

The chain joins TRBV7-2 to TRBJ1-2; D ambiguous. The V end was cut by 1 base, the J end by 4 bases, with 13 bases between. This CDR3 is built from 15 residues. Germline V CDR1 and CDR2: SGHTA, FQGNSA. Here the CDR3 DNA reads TGTGCCAGCAGCTTAGGTCGCAGCGAAGTCTATGGCTACACCTTC. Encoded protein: CASSLGRSEVYGYTF.

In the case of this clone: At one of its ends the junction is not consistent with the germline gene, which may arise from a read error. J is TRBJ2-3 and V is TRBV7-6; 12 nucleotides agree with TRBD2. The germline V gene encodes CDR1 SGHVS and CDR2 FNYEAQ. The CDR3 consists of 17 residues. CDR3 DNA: TGTGCCAGCAGCTTAGGGACTAGCGGGATGGGCACAGATACGCGGTATTTT. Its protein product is CASSLGTSGMGTDTRYF. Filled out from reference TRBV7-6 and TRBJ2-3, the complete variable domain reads GAGVSQSPRYKVTKRGQDVALRCDPISGHVSLYWYRQALGQGPEFLTYFNYEAQQDKSGLPNDRFSAERPEGSISTLTIQRTEQRDSAMYRCASSLGTSGMGTDTRYFGPGTRLTVL.

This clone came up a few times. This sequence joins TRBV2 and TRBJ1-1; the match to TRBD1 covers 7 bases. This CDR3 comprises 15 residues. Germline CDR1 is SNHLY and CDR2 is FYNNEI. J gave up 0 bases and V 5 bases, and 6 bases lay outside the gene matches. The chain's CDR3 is CASSKGQVMNTEAFF. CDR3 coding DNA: TGTGCCAGCAGTAAAGGACAGGTAATGAACACTGAAGCTTTCTTT. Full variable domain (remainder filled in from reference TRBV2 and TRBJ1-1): EPEVTQTPSHQVTQMGQEVILRCVPISNHLYFYWYRQILGQKVEFLVSFYNNEISEKSEIFDDQFSVERPDGSNFTLKIRSTKLEDSAMYFCASSKGQVMNTEAFFGQGTRLTVV.

The CDR3 coding sequence is TGTGCCAGCAGCCCCGGACAGGGTTTTAATCAGCCCCAGCATTTT. Translation: CASSPGQGFNQPQHF. The V call is TRBV6-5, the J call TRBJ1-5, with 8 bases matching TRBD1. The CDR3 length is 15 residues. Losses at the gene ends were 6 bases for V and 4 bases for J; bases not matched to a gene: 8. The germline V gene has CDR1 MNHEY and CDR2 SVGAGI.

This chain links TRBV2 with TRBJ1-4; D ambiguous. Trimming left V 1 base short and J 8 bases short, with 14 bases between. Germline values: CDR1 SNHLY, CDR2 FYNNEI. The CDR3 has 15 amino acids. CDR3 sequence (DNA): TGTGCCAGCAGTGAAGACCGGAGAAGGTTAGAAAAACTGTTTTTT. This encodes CASSEDRRRLEKLFF.

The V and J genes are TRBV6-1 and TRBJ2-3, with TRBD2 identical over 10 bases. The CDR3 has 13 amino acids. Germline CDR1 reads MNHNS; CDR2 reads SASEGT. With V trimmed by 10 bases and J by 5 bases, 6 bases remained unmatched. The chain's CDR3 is CATEREGKDTQYF. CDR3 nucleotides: TGTGCCACGGAGCGGGAGGGCAAAGATACGCAGTATTTT.

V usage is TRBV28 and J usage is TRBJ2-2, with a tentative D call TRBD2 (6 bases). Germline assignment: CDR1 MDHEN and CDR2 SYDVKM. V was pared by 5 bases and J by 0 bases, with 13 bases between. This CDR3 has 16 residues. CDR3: CASSLGGLANTGELFF. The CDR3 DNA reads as TGTGCCAGCAGTCTGGGGGGACTTGCGAACACCGGGGAGCTGTTTTTT.

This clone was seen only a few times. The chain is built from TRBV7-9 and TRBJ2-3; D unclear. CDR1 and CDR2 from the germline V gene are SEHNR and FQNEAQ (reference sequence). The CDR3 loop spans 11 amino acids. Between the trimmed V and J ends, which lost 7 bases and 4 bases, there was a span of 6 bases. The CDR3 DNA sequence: TGTGCCAGCACCTCCGCAGATACGCAGTATTTT. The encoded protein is CASTSADTQYF.

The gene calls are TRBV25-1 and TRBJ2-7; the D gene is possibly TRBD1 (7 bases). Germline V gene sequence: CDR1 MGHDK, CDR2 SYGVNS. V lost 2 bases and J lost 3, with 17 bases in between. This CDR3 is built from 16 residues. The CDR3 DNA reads TGTGCCAGCAGTGAAGGTAGGGCAGGGGGGAACTACGAGCAGTACTTC. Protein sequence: CASSEGRAGGNYEQYF.

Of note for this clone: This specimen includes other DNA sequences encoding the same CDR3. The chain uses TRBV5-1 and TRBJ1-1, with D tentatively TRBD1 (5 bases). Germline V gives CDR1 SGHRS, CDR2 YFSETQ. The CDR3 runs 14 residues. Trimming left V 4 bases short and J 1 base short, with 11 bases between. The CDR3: CASSLSQGNTEAFF. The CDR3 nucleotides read TGCGCCAGCAGCCTGAGTCAGGGGAACACTGAAGCTTTCTTT.

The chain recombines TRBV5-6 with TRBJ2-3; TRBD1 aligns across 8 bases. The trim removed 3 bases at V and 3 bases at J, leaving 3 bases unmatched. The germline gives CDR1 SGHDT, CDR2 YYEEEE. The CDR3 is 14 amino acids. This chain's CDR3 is CASSWGQVTDTQYF. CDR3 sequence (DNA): TGTGCCAGCAGCTGGGGACAGGTTACAGATACGCAGTATTTT.

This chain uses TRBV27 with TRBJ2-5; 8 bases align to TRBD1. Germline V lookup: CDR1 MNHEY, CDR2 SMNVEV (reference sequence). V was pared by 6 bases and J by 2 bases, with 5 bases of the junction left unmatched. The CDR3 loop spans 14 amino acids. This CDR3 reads CASSLNRGQETQYF. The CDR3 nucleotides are TGTGCCAGCAGCCTTAACAGGGGGCAAGAGACCCAGTACTTC.

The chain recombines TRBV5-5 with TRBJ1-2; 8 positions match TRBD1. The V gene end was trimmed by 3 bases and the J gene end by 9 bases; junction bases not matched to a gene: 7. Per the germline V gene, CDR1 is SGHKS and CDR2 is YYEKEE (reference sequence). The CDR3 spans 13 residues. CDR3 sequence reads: CASSSTGEGSYTF. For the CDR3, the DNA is TGTGCCAGCAGCTCGACAGGGGAAGGGAGCTACACCTTC. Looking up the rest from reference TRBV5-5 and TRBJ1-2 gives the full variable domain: DAGVTQSPTHLIKTRGQQVTLRCSPISGHKSVSWYQQVLGQGPQFIFQYYEKEERGRGNFPDRFSARQFPNYSSELNVNALLLGDSALYLCASSSTGEGSYTFGSGTRLTVV.

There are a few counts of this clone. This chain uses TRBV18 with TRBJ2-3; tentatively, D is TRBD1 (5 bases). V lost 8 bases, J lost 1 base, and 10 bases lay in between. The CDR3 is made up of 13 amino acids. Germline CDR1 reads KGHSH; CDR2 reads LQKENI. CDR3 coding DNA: TGTGCCAGCACAAAAGGGGGCACAGATACGCAGTATTTT. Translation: CASTKGGTDTQYF.

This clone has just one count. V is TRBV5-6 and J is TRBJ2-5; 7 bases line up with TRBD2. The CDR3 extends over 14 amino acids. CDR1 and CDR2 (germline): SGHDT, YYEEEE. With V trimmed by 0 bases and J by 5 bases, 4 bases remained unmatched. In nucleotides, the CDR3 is TGTGCCAGCAGCTTGGTGGCGGGAGCGGAGACCCAGTACTTC. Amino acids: CASSLVAGAETQYF.

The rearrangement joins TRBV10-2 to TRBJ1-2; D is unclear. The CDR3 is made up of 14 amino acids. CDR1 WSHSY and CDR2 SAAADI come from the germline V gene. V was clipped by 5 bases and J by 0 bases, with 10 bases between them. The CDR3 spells CASSKDGTNYGYTF. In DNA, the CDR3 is TGCGCCAGCAGTAAGGACGGGACTAACTATGGCTACACCTTC.

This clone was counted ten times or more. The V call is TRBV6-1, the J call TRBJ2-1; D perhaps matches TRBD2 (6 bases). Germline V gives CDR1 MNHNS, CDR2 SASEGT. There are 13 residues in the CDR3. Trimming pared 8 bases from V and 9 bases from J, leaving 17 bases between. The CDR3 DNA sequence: TGTGCCAGCGGCCTGGACTACTTTTCTGAGCAGTTCTTC. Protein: CASGLDYFSEQFF.

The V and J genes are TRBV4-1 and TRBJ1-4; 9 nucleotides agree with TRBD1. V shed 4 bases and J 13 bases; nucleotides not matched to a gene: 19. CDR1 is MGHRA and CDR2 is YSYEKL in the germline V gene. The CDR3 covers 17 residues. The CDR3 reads CASSPQEAGQGVGGLFF. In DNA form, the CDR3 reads TGCGCCAGCAGCCCCCAAGAGGCGGGACAGGGCGTAGGAGGACTGTTTTTT.

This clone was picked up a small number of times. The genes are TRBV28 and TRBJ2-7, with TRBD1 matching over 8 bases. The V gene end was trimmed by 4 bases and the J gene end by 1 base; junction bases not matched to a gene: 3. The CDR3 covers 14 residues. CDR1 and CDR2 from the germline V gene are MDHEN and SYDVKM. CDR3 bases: TGTGCCAGCAGTTCCGGACAGGGTTCCTACGAGCAGTACTTC. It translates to CASSSGQGSYEQYF. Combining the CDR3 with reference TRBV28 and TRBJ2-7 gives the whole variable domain DVKVTQSSRYLVKRTGEKVFLECVQDMDHENMFWYRQDPGLGLRLIYFSYDVKMKEKGDIPEGYSVSREKKERFSLILESASTNQTSMYLCASSSGQGSYEQYFGPGTRLTVT.

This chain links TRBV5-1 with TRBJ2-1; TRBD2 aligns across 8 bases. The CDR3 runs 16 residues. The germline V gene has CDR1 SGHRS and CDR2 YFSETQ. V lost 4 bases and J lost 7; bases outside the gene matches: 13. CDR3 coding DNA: TGCGCCAGCAGCCCACTACTAGCGGATGGCGTTAATGAGCAGTTCTTC. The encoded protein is CASSPLLADGVNEQFF.